The next 29 T cell receptor beta chains were all read from a single sample in a study of blood T cell repertoires in COVID-19. Data came from immunoSEQ multiplex PCR; TCRdb stores just in-frame clones and leaves some out. The sample lists around 250,000 clones; about 88% were seen once. Sample: peripheral blood. The receptors shown here come from a woman aged 65 to 85 with active or convalescent COVID-19.

The V call is TRBV25-1, the J call TRBJ2-1, with 9 nucleotides matching TRBD2. CDR3 length equals 16 residues. V was clipped by 3 bases and J by 6 bases; unmatched bases: 9. Per the germline V gene, CDR1 is MGHDK and CDR2 is SYGVNS. The chain's CDR3 is CASSEGSGGLGNEQFF. Here the CDR3 DNA reads TGTGCCAGCAGTGAGGGTAGCGGGGGCCTTGGCAATGAGCAGTTCTTC.

V is TRBV12-3 or TRBV12-4 and J is TRBJ1-1; D is undetermined. The CDR3 extends over 13 amino acids. V was cut by 2 bases and J by 3 bases, with 7 bases left in between. The CDR3: CASSLSLDTEAFF. The CDR3 DNA follows: TGTGCCAGCAGTTTATCTCTCGACACTGAAGCTTTCTTT.

This clone was observed a few times. The chain employs TRBV6-5 and TRBJ1-2; D unresolved. CDR3 length: 14 residues. Germline CDR1 is MNHEY and CDR2 is SVGAGI. V was trimmed by 6 bases and J by 3 bases, leaving 14 bases between them. The CDR3, as DNA: TGTGCCAGCAGCCGCAATAGGGAGGACTATGGCTACACCTTC. It yields the protein CASSRNREDYGYTF.

This chain uses TRBV5-4 with TRBJ2-3; D gene uncertain. Germline V CDR1 and CDR2: SGHNT, YYREEE (reference sequence). The CDR3 is 14 residues long. V lost 0 bases and J 3 bases, leaving 8 bases between the germline ends. CDR3 coding DNA: TGTGCCAGCAGCTTGGGCACCGGGACAGATACGCAGTATTTT. Translated: CASSLGTGTDTQYF.

V gene TRBV30 combines with J gene TRBJ1-3; TRBD1 matches 7 bases. The CDR3 runs 14 residues. Per germline, CDR1 GTSNPN and CDR2 SVGIG (reference sequence). J was trimmed by 4 bases and V by 0 bases; bases with no gene match: 3. The CDR3 DNA reads as TGTGCCTGGAGTGTCCACAGGGGAGGAAACACCATATATTTT. Protein sequence: CAWSVHRGGNTIYF.

CDR3 region: CASGLVIVRGRDYGYTF. The CDR3 nucleotides read TGTGCTAGTGGTTTGGTAATAGTGAGGGGGCGCGACTATGGCTACACCTTC. The chain couples TRBV12-5 to TRBJ1-2; 7 bases map to TRBD1. The V and J ends lost 0 bases and 3 bases, in that order; junction bases with no gene match: 10. Germline loops: CDR1 LGHNT, CDR2 FRNRAP. This CDR3 is 17 amino acids long.

This clone was counted between two and nine times. The chain couples TRBV5-1 to TRBJ1-1; D is possibly TRBD1 (5 bases). The germline V gene encodes CDR1 SGHRS and CDR2 YFSETQ. Trimming pared 0 bases from V and 7 bases from J, leaving 16 bases between. The CDR3 totals 15 residues. In DNA form, the CDR3 reads TGCGCCAGCAGCTTGGAAACTCCTCGGGGGGTTGAAGCTTTCTTT. Its protein product is CASSLETPRGVEAFF.

This chain connects TRBV2 to TRBJ2-7, with 8 bases aligning to TRBD1. V shed 7 bases, J shed 3 bases, and the junction held 11 bases outside the gene matches. The CDR3 spans 15 residues. CDR1 is SNHLY and CDR2 is FYNNEI in the germline V gene. CDR3 in amino acids: CASTPGTGNNYEQYF. In DNA form, the CDR3 reads TGTGCCAGCACCCCCGGGACAGGCAATAACTACGAGCAGTACTTC.

The chain links TRBV7-9 to TRBJ2-6, with TRBD1 matching 9 bases. This CDR3 contains 19 residues. Trimming took 4 bases from V and 9 from J; bases not matched to a gene: 19. Per the germline V gene, CDR1 is SEHNR and CDR2 is FQNEAQ (reference sequence). DNA for the CDR3: TGTGCCAGCAGCTCCACCGGGACAGGGTCGCTCTCTGCGGGCAACGTCCTGACTTTC. Its protein product is CASSSTGTGSLSAGNVLTF.

The V and J genes are TRBV27 and TRBJ1-1; D is ambiguous. V lost 3 bases, J lost 8 bases, and 16 bases lay in between. CDR1 is MNHEY, CDR2 SMNVEV, per germline (reference sequence). The CDR3 totals 14 residues. DNA of the CDR3: TGTGCCAGCAGTTTTGGTACAGCCTCTCAAGAAGCTTTCTTT. Translated, it gives CASSFGTASQEAFF.

J is TRBJ1-2 and V is TRBV20-1, with D tentatively TRBD1 (5 bases). V lost 3 bases and J lost 8, with 13 bases in between. The CDR3 has 12 residues. Per the germline V gene, CDR1 is DFQATT and CDR2 is SNEGSKA (reference sequence). The CDR3 loop reads CSASVDTGGYTF. Written as DNA, the CDR3 is TGCAGTGCTAGTGTGGATACAGGAGGCTACACCTTC.

The chain employs TRBV5-5 and TRBJ1-1; D might be TRBD1 (5 bases). This CDR3 is 16 amino acids long. Trimming stripped 2 bases from V and 1 base from J, with 15 bases between. Looked up from germline, CDR1 is SGHKS and CDR2 is YYEKEE (reference sequence). The CDR3 DNA reads as TGTGCCAGCAGCTTAATCCCCAGGGAAGGGAACACTGAAGCTTTCTTT. Its protein product is CASSLIPREGNTEAFF.

V is TRBV5-6 and J is TRBJ1-2; no clear D gene. From germline, CDR1 is SGHDT and CDR2 YYEEEE. V was trimmed by 2 bases and J by 2 bases, leaving 10 bases between them. The CDR3 is 14 amino acids. Here the CDR3 DNA reads TGTGCCAGCAGCTTAGGCAGGTCAAACTATGGCTACACCTTC. It is translated as CASSLGRSNYGYTF.

The CDR3 DNA reads as TGCGCCAGCAGCGAACAGGGTCCCGCCTACGAGCAGTACTTC. This encodes CASSEQGPAYEQYF. The V gene is TRBV5-1, the J gene TRBJ2-7, with a possible D match to TRBD1 (6 bases). Germline values: CDR1 SGHRS, CDR2 YFSETQ. This CDR3 has 14 residues. Trimming stripped 4 bases from V and 2 bases from J, with 13 bases between.

This chain uses TRBV9 with TRBJ1-2; 8 bases map to TRBD1. Germline loops: CDR1 SGDLS, CDR2 YYNGEE. J lost 2 bases, V lost 6 bases, and 9 bases had no gene match. This CDR3 region has 15 residues. DNA for the CDR3: TGTGCCAGCACCAGGGGGCAGGGCCTCAACTATGGCTACACCTTC. Amino acid sequence: CASTRGQGLNYGYTF.

V and J are TRBV7-6 and TRBJ2-7, with a tentative D call TRBD1 (6 bases). Trimming removed 1 base from V and 7 bases from J, with 11 bases in between. The CDR3 sequence is 13 residues long. Germline V gives CDR1 SGHVS, CDR2 FNYEAQ. CDR3 residues: CASSLDRVGEQYF. DNA of the CDR3: TGTGCCAGCAGCTTAGACAGGGTTGGGGAGCAGTACTTC.

V usage is TRBV18 and J usage is TRBJ2-2; TRBD1 might be the D (7 bases). The CDR3 consists of 16 residues. Per the germline V gene, CDR1 is KGHSH and CDR2 is LQKENI. V lost 4 bases to trimming and J lost 5 bases, with 17 bases between them. The CDR3 is CASSLNQGGSTGELFF. For the CDR3, the DNA is TGTGCCAGCTCACTCAATCAGGGGGGCTCGACCGGGGAGCTGTTTTTT.

The CDR3 protein is CASSLSQAYHSGANVLTF. DNA for the CDR3: TGTGCCAGCAGCTTGAGTCAGGCCTACCACTCTGGGGCCAACGTCCTGACTTTC. J is TRBJ2-6 and V is TRBV11-2; D is uncertain. Germline CDR1 reads SGHAT; CDR2 reads FQNNGV. The ends were cut back, 3 bases at V and 0 bases at J, with 15 bases in the middle. This CDR3 has 18 amino acids.

The genes are TRBV28 and TRBJ2-6; possibly TRBD2 for D (7 bases). CDR3 length: 18 residues. The V gene lost 4 bases and the J gene lost 0 bases, with 16 bases spanning the gap. CDR1 MDHEN and CDR2 SYDVKM come from the germline V gene. CDR3: CASSWRGGGRSGANVLTF. In nucleotides, the CDR3 is TGTGCCAGCAGTTGGAGGGGCGGGGGCCGCTCTGGGGCCAACGTCCTGACTTTC.

The rearrangement uses TRBV5-8 and TRBJ1-4; a weak D match, TRBD1 (6 bases). V lost 2 bases and J lost 1, with 18 bases in between. Germline V gene sequence: CDR1 SGHTS, CDR2 YDEGEE. There are 18 residues in the CDR3. The DNA of the CDR3 is TGTGCCAGCAGCTTCTGGACGGGACACTTGGGAACTAATGAAAAACTGTTTTTT. Its protein is CASSFWTGHLGTNEKLFF.

Only one count was recorded for this clone. The rearrangement joins TRBV25-1 to TRBJ1-2, with D unclear. Germline-derived CDR1 and CDR2 are MGHDK and SYGVNS. This CDR3 has 13 residues. Trimming pared 9 bases from V and 0 bases from J, leaving 11 bases between. In nucleotides, the CDR3 is TGTGCCAGTGGACTGACGGCTAACTATGGCTACACCTTC. Its protein product is CASGLTANYGYTF.

The CDR3 sequence: CAISESGTGSYEQYF. CDR3 sequence (DNA): TGTGCCATCAGTGAGTCGGGGACAGGGTCCTACGAGCAGTACTTC. The chain is built from TRBV10-3 and TRBJ2-7; TRBD1 matches 9 bases. Trimming took 0 bases from V and 1 from J; bases not matched to a gene: 1. Germline CDR1 ENHRY, CDR2 SYGVKD. This CDR3 comprises 15 residues.

The J gene is TRBJ1-2, the V gene TRBV19; D might be TRBD1 (6 bases). Germline V gives CDR1 LNHDA, CDR2 SQIVND (reference sequence). There are 16 residues in the CDR3. Trimming removed 7 bases from V and 4 bases from J, with 22 bases in between. Here the CDR3 reads CASTEGGEVDSYGYTF. The DNA of the CDR3 is TGTGCCAGTACTGAGGGAGGGGAGGTGGACAGCTATGGCTACACCTTC.

V is TRBV7-9 and J is TRBJ2-7, with a tentative D call TRBD2 (6 bases). Looked up from germline, CDR1 is SEHNR and CDR2 is FQNEAQ (reference sequence). The CDR3 extends over 13 amino acids. V lost 1 base and J 4 bases, leaving 8 bases between the germline ends. The CDR3 DNA is TGTGCCAGCAGCTTAGTGGAGGGGTACGAGCAGTACTTC. As protein: CASSLVEGYEQYF.

As DNA, the CDR3 is TGTGCCAGCAGCTTGATTAGTGCCTACGAGCAGTACTTC. Protein product: CASSLISAYEQYF. J is TRBJ2-7 and V is TRBV5-6; D gene ambiguous. V lost 1 base and J 2 bases, leaving 7 bases between the germline ends. CDR3 length: 13 residues. The germline V gene has CDR1 SGHDT and CDR2 YYEEEE.

The chain links TRBV6-5 to TRBJ2-3, with D possibly matching TRBD2 (6 bases). This CDR3 is built from 16 residues. Germline V gene data show CDR1 as MNHEY and CDR2 as SVGAGI. The germline V and J ends were trimmed by 0 bases and 1 base, with 11 bases remaining between them. The CDR3 here is CASSYSRGGGTDTQYF. CDR3 nucleotide sequence: TGTGCCAGCAGTTACTCGAGGGGAGGTGGCACAGATACGCAGTATTTT.

The chain is built from TRBV7-3 and TRBJ2-3; maybe TRBD2 (6 bases). The CDR3 consists of 16 residues. Germline loops: CDR1 SGHTA, CDR2 FQGTGA. The germline V and J ends were trimmed by 1 base and 0 bases, with 11 bases remaining between them. CDR3 protein: CASSLKGRQSTDTQYF. The CDR3 bases are TGTGCCAGCAGCTTAAAAGGGAGGCAAAGCACAGATACGCAGTATTTT.

The chain has TRBV5-4 and TRBJ1-1; TRBD1 is a possible D gene (5 bases). The germline V gene has CDR1 SGHNT and CDR2 YYREEE (reference sequence). The CDR3 spans 14 residues. Deletions cut 4 bases from V and 1 base from J, with 11 bases between. DNA for the CDR3: TGTGCCAGCAGCAGGGGATTGGGGAACACTGAAGCTTTCTTT. Translating gives CASSRGLGNTEAFF.

The chain carries TRBV7-7 and TRBJ2-1; 7 nucleotides agree with TRBD1. Germline CDR1 is SSHAT and CDR2 is FNYEAQ (reference sequence). Trimming removed 1 base from V and 4 bases from J; junction bases left unmatched: 7. CDR3 length: 16 residues. The CDR3 region is CASSLENRGLYNEQFF. DNA of the CDR3: TGTGCCAGCAGCTTAGAAAACAGGGGCCTTTACAATGAGCAGTTCTTC.